Below, one T cell receptor (beta chain) is given with its context. Antigen specificity is unknown. This specimen belongs to a study of T cells in localized non-small cell lung cancer. Study findings and constraints: Clonality peaked in uninvolved adjacent lung rather than tumor.

The CDR3 runs to 16 residues. Germline CDR1 and CDR2: SGHTA and FQGNSA. V lost 2 bases and J lost 2, with 15 bases in between. The assay was immunoSEQ multiplex PCR, and TCRdb's table has in-frame clones only and misses some. The sample shows 20,000 to 25,000 clones, approximately 88% of them seen only once. Sequencing was performed on peripheral blood, taken before any cancer treatment. V gene TRBV7-2 combines with J gene TRBJ1-2; D remains ambiguous. The TCR comes from a male donor at least 60 years old with stage I lung adenocarcinoma. CDR3 protein: CASSLSAALQNYGYTF. As DNA, the CDR3 is TGTGCCAGCAGCTTATCAGCTGCCCTACAAAACTATGGCTACACCTTC.